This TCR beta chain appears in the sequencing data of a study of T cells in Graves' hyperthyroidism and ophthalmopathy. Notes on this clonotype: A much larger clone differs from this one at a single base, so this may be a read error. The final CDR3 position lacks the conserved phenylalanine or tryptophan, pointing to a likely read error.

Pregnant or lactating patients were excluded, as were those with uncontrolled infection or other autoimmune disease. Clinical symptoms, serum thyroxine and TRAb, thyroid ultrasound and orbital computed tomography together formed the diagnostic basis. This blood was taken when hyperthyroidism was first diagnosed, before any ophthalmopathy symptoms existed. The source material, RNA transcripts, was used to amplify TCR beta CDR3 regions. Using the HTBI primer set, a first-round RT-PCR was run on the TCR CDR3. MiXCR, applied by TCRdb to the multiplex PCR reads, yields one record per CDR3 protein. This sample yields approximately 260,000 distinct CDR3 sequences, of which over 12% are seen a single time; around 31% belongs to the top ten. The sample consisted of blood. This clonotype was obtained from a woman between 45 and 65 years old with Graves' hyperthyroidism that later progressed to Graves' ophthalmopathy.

CDR3 nucleotides: TGCAGTGCTAGAGATCTGGAGCACTATGGCTACACCTCC. Protein: CSARDLEHYGYTS. The V and J genes are TRBV20-1 and TRBJ1-2; D is undetermined. The CDR3 loop spans 13 amino acids. V was shortened by 0 bases and J by 3 bases, with 8 bases between the two germline ends. Germline values: CDR1 DFQATT, CDR2 SNEGSKA (reference sequence).